This passage covers 2 T cell receptor beta chains from one sample sequenced in a study of OX40 agonist ivuxolimab in advanced cancers. Library creation used the immunoSEQ multiplex PCR assay. The table comes from immuneACCESS by way of TCRdb, which keeps in-frame sequences with V and J called. Part of the clones is missing from these tables; in studies checked, under half for an unresolved V gene and the rest for unknown reasons. Present in this sample are around 56,000 clones, about four fifths of which were seen just once. The top ten clones comprise under 6% of the sample. The sequencing here drew on CD4+ or CD8+ T cells sorted from blood, taken in a trial of the OX40 agonist ivuxolimab. The receptors here all came from an adult with an advanced solid tumor such as melanoma, head and neck, liver or kidney cancer.

For this clone: Germline and junction disagree at one end, which may indicate a read error. The chain combines TRBV2 with TRBJ2-7; 10 bases map to TRBD2. Looked up from germline, CDR1 is SNHLY and CDR2 is FYNNEI. The length of the CDR3 is 19 residues. The DNA of the CDR3 is TGTGCCAGCAGCGACGGGGGGCCGTTAGCGGGAGGCCGCTCCCACGAGCAGTACTTC. It translates to CASSDGGPLAGGRSHEQYF.

This clone appeared once. V is TRBV5-6 and J is TRBJ2-7; no firm D call. Trimming removed 4 bases from V and 1 base from J, with 15 bases in between. CDR1 is SGHDT, CDR2 YYEEEE, per germline. The CDR3 consists of 15 residues. Here the CDR3 DNA reads TGTGCCAGCAGCCCCATTTACAGTCGGTCCTACGAGCAGTACTTC. Residues: CASSPIYSRSYEQYF. Variable domain in full (rest from reference TRBV5-6 and TRBJ2-7): DAGVTQSPTHLIKTRGQQVTLRCSPKSGHDTVSWYQQALGQGPQFIFQYYEEEERQRGNFPDRFSGHQFPNYSSELNVNALLLGDSALYLCASSPIYSRSYEQYFGPGTRLTVT.